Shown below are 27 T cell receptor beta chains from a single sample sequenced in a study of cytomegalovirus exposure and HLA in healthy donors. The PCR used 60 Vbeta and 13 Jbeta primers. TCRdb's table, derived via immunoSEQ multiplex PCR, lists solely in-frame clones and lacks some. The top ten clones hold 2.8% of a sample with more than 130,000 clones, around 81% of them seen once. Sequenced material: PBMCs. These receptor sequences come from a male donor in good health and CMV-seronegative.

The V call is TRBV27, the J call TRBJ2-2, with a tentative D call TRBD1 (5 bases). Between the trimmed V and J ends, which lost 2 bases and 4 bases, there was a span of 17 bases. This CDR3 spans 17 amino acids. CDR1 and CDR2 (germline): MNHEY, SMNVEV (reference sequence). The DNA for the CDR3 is TGTGCCAGCAGTTTAATCCCAGGGCAGGGTGGCACCGGGGAGCTGTTTTTT. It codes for CASSLIPGQGGTGELFF.

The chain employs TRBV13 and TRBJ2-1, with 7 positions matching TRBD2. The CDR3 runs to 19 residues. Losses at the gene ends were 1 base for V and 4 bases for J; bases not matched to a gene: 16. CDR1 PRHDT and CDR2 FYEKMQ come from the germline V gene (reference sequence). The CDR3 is CASSLVAPRGKRGYNEQFF. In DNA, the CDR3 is TGTGCCAGCAGCTTAGTAGCCCCCCGCGGGAAGCGGGGTTACAATGAGCAGTTCTTC.

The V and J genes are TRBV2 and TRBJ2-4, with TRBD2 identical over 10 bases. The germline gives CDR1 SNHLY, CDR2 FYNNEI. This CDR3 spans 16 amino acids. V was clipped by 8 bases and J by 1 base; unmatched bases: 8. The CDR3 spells CASRESGGAAKNIQYF. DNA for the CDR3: TGTGCCAGCCGAGAGAGCGGGGGGGCTGCCAAAAACATTCAGTACTTC.

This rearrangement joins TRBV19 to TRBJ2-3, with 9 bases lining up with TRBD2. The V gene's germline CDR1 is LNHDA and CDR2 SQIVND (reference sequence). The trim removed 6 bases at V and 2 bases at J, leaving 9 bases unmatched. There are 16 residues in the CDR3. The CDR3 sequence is CASRSDTSGYTDTQYF. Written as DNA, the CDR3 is TGTGCCAGTAGGAGTGACACTAGCGGGTACACAGATACGCAGTATTTT. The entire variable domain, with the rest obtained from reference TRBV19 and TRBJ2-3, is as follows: DGGITQSPKYLFRKEGQNVTLSCEQNLNHDAMYWYRQDPGQGLRLIYYSQIVNDFQKGDIAEGYSVSREKKESFPLTVTSAQKNPTAFYLCASRSDTSGYTDTQYFGPGTRLTVL.

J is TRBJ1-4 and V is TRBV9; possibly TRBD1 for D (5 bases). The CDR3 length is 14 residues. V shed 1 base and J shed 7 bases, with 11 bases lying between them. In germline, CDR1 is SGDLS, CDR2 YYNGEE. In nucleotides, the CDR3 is TGTGCCAGCAGCGTATCGGGGGAAGGTGAAAAACTGTTTTTT. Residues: CASSVSGEGEKLFF.

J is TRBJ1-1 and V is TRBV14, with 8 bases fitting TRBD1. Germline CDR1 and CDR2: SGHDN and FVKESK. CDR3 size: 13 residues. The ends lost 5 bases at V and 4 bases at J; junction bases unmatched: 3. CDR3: CASSYTGGTEAFF. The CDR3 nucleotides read TGTGCCAGCAGCTACACAGGGGGCACTGAAGCTTTCTTT.

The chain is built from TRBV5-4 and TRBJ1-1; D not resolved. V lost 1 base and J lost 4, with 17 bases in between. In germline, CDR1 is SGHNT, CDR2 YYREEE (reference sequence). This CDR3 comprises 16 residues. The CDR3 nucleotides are TGTGCCAGCAGCTTGCCCGGGATTTTCCAGACCACTGAAGCTTTCTTT. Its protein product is CASSLPGIFQTTEAFF.

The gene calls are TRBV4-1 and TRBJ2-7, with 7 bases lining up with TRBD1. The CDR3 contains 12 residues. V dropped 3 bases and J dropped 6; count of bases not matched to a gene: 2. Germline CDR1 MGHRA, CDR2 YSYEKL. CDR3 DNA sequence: TGCGCCAGCAGCCATCCAGGGGGCGAGCAGTACTTC. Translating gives CASSHPGGEQYF.

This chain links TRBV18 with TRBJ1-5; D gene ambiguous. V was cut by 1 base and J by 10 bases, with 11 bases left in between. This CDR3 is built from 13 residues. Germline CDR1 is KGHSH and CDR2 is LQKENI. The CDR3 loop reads CASSPLTGSPQHF. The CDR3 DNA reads TGTGCCAGCTCACCACTCACCGGGAGCCCCCAGCATTTT.

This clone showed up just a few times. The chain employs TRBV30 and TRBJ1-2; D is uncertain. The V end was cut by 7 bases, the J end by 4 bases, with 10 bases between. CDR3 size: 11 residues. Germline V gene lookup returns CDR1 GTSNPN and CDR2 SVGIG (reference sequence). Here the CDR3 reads CAFKSGYGYTF. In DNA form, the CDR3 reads TGTGCCTTTAAGTCAGGCTATGGCTACACCTTC.

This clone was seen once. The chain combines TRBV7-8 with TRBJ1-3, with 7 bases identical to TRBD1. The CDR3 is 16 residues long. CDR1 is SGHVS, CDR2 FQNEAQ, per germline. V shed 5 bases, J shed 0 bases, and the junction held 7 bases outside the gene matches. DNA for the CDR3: TGTGCCAGCAGCGCCTACAGGGGCAGCTCTGGAAACACCATATATTTT. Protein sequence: CASSAYRGSSGNTIYF.

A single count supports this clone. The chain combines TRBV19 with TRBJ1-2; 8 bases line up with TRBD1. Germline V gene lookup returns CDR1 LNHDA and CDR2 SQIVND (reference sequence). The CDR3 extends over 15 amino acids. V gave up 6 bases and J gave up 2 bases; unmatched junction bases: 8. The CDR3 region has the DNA TGTGCCAGTAGCTCGACAGGGGAGTGGAACTATGGCTACACCTTC. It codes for CASSSTGEWNYGYTF.

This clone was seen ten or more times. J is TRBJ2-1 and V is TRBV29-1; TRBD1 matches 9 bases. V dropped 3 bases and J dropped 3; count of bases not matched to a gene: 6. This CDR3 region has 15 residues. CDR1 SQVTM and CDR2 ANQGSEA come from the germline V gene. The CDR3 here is CSVDPGTGFYNEQFF. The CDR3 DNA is TGCAGCGTTGACCCGGGGACAGGGTTCTACAATGAGCAGTTCTTC.

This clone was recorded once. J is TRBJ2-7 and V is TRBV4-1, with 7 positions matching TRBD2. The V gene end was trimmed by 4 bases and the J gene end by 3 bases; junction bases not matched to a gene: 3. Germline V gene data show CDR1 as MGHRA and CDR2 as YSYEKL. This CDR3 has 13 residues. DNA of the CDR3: TGCGCCAGCAGCCTCGGACTAGGCTACGAGCAGTACTTC. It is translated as CASSLGLGYEQYF.

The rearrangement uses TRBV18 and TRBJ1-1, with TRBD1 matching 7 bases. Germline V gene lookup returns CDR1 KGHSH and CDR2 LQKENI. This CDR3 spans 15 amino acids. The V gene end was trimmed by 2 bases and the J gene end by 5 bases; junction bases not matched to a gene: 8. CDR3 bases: TGTGCCAGCTCACCAAAACAGCCAGGGGGAACTGAAGCTTTCTTT. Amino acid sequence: CASSPKQPGGTEAFF.

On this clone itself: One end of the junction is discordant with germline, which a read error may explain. The CDR3 DNA reads as TGTTCCAGCAGCCCTTCTCCGGGACAGAAAAACATTCAGTACTTC. Translating gives CSSSPSPGQKNIQYF. This chain joins TRBV7-9 and TRBJ2-4, with 7 bases that match TRBD1. Germline CDR1 is SEHNR and CDR2 is FQNEAQ (reference sequence). This CDR3 is 15 amino acids long.

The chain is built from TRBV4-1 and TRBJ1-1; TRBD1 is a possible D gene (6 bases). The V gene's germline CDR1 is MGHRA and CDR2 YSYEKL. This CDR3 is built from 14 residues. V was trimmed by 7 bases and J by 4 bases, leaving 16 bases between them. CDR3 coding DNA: TGCGCCAGCACCGAAACAGGGTCGGGCACTGAAGCTTTCTTT. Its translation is CASTETGSGTEAFF.

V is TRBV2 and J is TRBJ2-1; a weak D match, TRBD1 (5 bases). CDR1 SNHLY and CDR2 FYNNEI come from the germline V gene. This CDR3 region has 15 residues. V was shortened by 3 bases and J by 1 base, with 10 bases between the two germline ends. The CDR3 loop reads CASSDSGASYNEQFF. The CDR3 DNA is TGTGCCAGCAGTGATTCTGGGGCTTCCTACAATGAGCAGTTCTTC.

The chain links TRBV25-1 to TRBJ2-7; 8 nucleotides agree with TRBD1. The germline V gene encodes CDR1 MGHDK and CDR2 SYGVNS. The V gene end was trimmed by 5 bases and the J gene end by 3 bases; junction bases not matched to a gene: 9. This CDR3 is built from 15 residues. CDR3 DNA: TGTGCCAGCAGTTCGACCTGGACAGGGCACTACGAGCAGTACTTC. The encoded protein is CASSSTWTGHYEQYF.

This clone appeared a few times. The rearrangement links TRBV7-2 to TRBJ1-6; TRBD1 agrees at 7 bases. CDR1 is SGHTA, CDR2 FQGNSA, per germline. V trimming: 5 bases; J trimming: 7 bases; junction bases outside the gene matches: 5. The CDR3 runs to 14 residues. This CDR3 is CASSSMTGNSPLHF. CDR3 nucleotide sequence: TGTGCCAGCAGCAGTATGACAGGGAATTCACCCCTCCACTTT. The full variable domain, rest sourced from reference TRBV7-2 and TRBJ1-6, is GAGVSQSPSNKVTEKGKDVELRCDPISGHTALYWYRQSLGQGLEFLIYFQGNSAPDKSGLPSDRFSAERTGGSVSTLTIQRTQQEDSAVYLCASSSMTGNSPLHFGNGTRLTVT.

CDR3 sequence (DNA): TGTGCCAGCAGCTTAGTCAAGGCAGGGAATTCACCCCTCCACTTT. It is translated as CASSLVKAGNSPLHF. The chain uses TRBV11-1 and TRBJ1-6, with TRBD1 as a possible D gene (5 bases). CDR3 length equals 15 residues. The V and J ends lost 1 base and 7 bases respectively, with 11 bases between them. CDR1 SGHAT and CDR2 FQDESV come from the germline V gene (reference sequence).

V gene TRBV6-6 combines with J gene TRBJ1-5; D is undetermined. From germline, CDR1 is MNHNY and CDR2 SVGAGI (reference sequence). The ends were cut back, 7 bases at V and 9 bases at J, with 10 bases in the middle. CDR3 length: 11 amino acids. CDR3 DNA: TGTGCCAGCACGCTACTAGGGCCCCAGCATTTT. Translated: CASTLLGPQHF.

The CDR3 nucleotides read TGCGCCAGCAGCTCCGGACCGGGACAGGGCGCCTACGAGCAGTACTTC. Protein: CASSSGPGQGAYEQYF. The V and J genes are TRBV5-1 and TRBJ2-7; 9 bases are a match to TRBD1. V was clipped by 3 bases and J by 2 bases; unmatched bases: 9. The CDR3 runs 16 residues. Per the germline V gene, CDR1 is SGHRS and CDR2 is YFSETQ.

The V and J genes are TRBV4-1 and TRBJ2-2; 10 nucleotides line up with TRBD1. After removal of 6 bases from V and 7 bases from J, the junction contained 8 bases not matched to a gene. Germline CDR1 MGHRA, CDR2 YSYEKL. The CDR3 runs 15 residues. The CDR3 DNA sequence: TGCGCCAGCAGGACGGGACAGGGGTCGGTCGGGGAGCTGTTTTTT. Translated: CASRTGQGSVGELFF.

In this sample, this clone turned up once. In DNA, the CDR3 is TGTGCCAGCAGATCGGGACAGGGGGCCGCTGAAGCTTTCTTT. Residues: CASRSGQGAAEAFF. The chain is built from TRBV4-2 and TRBJ1-1; TRBD1 agrees at 12 bases. Germline CDR1 and CDR2: LGHNA and YNFKEQ. Germline trimming cut 6 bases from V and 6 bases from J; bases unmatched to any gene: 5. CDR3 length equals 14 residues.

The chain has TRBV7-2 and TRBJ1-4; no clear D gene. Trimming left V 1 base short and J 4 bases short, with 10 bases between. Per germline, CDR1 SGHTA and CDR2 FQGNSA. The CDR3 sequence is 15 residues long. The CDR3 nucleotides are TGTGCCAGCAGCTTAGATGGGAGGATTAATGAAAAACTGTTTTTT. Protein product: CASSLDGRINEKLFF. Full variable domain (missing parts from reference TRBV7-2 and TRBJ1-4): GAGVSQSPSNKVTEKGKDVELRCDPISGHTALYWYRQSLGQGLEFLIYFQGNSAPDKSGLPSDRFSAERTGGSVSTLTIQRTQQEDSAVYLCASSLDGRINEKLFFGSGTQLSVL.

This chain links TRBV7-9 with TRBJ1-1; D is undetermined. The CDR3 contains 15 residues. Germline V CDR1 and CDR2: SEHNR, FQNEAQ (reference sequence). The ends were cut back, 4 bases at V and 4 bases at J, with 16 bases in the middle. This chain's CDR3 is CASSSVAGYRTEAFF. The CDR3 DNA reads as TGTGCCAGCAGCTCCGTGGCGGGTTATCGCACTGAAGCTTTCTTT.